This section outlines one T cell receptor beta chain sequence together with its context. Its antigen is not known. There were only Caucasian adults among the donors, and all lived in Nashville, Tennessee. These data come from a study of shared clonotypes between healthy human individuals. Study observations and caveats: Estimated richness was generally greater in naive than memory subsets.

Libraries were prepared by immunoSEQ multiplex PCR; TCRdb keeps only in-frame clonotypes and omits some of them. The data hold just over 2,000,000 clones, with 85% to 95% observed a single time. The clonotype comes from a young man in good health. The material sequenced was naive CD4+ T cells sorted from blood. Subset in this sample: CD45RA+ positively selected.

DNA of the CDR3: TGTGCCAGCAGTGATAGGGGACATTTTTACGAGCAGTACTTC. This codes for CASSDRGHFYEQYF. V usage is TRBV6-1 and J usage is TRBJ2-7, with D perhaps matching TRBD1 (6 bases). The CDR3 has 14 amino acids. CDR1 is MNHNS, CDR2 SASEGT, per germline. With 3 bases removed from V and 4 bases from J, the gap between germline ends came to 13 bases.